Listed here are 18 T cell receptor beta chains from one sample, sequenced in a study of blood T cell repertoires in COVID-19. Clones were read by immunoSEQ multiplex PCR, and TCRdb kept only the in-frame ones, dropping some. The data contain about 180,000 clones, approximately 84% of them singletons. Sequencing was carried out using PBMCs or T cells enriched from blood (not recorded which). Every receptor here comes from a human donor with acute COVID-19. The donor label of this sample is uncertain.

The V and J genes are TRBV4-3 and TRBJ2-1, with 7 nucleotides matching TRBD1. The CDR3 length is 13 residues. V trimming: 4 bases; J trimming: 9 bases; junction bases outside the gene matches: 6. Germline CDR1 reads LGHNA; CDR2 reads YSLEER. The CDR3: CASSLQTGREQFF. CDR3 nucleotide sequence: TGCGCCAGCAGCCTGCAGACAGGGCGTGAGCAGTTCTTC.

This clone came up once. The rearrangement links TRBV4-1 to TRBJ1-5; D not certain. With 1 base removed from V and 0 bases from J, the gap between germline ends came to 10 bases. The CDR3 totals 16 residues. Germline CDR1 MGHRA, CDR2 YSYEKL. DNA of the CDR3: TGCGCCAGCAGCCAAGCTCGGGGTAGTAGCAATCAGCCCCAGCATTTT. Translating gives CASSQARGSSNQPQHF.

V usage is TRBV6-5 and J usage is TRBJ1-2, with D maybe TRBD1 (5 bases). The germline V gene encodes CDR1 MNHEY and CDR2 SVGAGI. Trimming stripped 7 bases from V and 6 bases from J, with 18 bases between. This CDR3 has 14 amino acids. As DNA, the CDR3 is TGTGCCAGCACTATCACGGGGGGGGTTCATGGCTACACCTTC. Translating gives CASTITGGVHGYTF.

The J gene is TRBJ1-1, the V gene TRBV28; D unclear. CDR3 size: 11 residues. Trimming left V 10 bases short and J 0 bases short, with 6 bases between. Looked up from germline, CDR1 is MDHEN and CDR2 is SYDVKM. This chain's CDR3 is CATQMNTEAFF. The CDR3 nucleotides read TGTGCCACTCAGATGAACACTGAAGCTTTCTTT. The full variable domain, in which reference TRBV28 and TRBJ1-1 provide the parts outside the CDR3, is DVKVTQSSRYLVKRTGEKVFLECVQDMDHENMFWYRQDPGLGLRLIYFSYDVKMKEKGDIPEGYSVSREKKERFSLILESASTNQTSMYLCATQMNTEAFFGQGTRLTVV.

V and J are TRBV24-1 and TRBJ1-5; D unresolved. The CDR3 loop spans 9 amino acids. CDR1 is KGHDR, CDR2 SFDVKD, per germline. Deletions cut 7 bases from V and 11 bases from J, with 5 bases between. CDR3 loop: CATSPSQHF. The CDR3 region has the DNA TGTGCCACCAGCCCTTCCCAGCATTTT.

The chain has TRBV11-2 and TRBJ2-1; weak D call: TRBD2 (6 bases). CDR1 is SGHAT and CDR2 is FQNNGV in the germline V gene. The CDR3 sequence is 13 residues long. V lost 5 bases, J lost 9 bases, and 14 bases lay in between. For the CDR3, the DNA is TGTGCCAGCAGCCCCTTGACTAGGATTGAGCAGTTCTTC. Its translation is CASSPLTRIEQFF.

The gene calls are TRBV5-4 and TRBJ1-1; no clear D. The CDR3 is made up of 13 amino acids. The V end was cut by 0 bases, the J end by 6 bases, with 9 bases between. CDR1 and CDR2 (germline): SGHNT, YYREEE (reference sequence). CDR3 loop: CASSLELRAEAFF. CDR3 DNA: TGTGCCAGCAGCTTGGAGCTGCGCGCTGAAGCTTTCTTT.

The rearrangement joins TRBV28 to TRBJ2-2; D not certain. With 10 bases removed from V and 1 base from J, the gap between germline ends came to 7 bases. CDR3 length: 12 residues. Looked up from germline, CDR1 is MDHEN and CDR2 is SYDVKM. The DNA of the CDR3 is TGTGCCACCCCAGGGAACACCGGGGAGCTGTTTTTT. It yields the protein CATPGNTGELFF.

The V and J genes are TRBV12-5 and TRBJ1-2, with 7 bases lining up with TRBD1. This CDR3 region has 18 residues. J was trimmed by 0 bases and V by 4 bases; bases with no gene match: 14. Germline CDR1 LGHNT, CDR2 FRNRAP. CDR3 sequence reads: CASGSIVNRGRANYGYTF. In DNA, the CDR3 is TGTGCTAGTGGTTCTATCGTGAACAGGGGCCGAGCTAACTATGGCTACACCTTC. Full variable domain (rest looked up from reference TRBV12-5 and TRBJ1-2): DARVTQTPRHKVTEMGQEVTMRCQPILGHNTVFWYRQTMMQGLELLAYFRNRAPLDDSGMPKDRFSAEMPDATLATLKIQPSEPRDSAVYFCASGSIVNRGRANYGYTFGSGTRLTVV.

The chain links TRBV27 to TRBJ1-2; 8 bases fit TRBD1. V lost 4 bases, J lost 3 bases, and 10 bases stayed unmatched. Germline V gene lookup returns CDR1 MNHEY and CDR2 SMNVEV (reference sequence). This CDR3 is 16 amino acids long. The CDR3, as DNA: TGTGCCAGCAGTTCCTTACAGGGGGTGTGGGACTATGGCTACACCTTC. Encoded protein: CASSSLQGVWDYGYTF.

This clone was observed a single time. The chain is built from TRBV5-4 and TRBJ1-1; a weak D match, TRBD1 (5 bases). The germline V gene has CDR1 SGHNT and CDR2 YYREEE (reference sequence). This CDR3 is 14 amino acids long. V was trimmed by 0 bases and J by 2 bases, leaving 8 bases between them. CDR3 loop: CASSLGGTNTEAFF. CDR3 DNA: TGTGCCAGCAGCTTGGGAGGGACTAACACTGAAGCTTTCTTT.

This CDR3 reads CASTTSLLVNNSPLHF. The CDR3 DNA reads as TGTGCCAGCACTACTAGTCTATTGGTCAATAATTCACCCCTCCACTTT. The V call is TRBV27, the J call TRBJ1-6; D not resolved. V lost 7 bases to trimming and J lost 5 bases, with 18 bases between them. The CDR3 is 16 residues long. Per germline, CDR1 MNHEY and CDR2 SMNVEV (reference sequence).

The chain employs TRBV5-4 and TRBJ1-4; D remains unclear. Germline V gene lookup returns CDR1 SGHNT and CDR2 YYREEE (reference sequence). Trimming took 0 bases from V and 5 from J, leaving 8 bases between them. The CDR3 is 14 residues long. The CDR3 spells CASSLAGSNEKLFF. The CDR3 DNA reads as TGTGCCAGCAGCTTGGCGGGTTCCAATGAAAAACTGTTTTTT.

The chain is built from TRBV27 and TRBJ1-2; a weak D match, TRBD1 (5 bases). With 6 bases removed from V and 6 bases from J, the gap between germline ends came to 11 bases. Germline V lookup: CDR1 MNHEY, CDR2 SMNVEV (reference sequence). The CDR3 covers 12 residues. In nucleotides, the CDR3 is TGTGCCAGCAGCGGCAGGGCGGATGGCTACACCTTC. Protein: CASSGRADGYTF.

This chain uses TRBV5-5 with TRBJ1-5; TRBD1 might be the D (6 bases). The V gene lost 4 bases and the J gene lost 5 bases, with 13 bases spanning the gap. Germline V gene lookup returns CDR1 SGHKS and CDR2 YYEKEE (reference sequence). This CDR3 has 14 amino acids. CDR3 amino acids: CASSGRGSDQPQHF. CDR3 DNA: TGTGCCAGCAGCGGCAGGGGTTCGGATCAGCCCCAGCATTTT.

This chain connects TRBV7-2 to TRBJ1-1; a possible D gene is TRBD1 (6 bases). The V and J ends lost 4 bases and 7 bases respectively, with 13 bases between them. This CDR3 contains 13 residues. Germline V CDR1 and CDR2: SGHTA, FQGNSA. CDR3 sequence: CASSSTGTSEAFF. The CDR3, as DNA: TGTGCCAGCAGCTCTACAGGGACCAGTGAAGCTTTCTTT.

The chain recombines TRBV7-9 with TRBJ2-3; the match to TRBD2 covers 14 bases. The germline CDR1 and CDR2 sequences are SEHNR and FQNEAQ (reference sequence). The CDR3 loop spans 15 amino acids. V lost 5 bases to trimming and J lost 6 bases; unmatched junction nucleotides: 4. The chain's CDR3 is CASSVTSGGADTQYF. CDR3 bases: TGTGCCAGCAGCGTGACTAGCGGGGGGGCGGATACGCAGTATTTT.

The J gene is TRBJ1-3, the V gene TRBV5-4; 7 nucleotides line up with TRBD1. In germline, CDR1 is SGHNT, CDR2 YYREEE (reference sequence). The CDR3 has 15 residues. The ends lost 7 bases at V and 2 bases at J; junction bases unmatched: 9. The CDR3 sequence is CASLNTGTAGNTIYF. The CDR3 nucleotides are TGTGCCAGCCTGAATACCGGGACAGCTGGAAACACCATATATTTT.